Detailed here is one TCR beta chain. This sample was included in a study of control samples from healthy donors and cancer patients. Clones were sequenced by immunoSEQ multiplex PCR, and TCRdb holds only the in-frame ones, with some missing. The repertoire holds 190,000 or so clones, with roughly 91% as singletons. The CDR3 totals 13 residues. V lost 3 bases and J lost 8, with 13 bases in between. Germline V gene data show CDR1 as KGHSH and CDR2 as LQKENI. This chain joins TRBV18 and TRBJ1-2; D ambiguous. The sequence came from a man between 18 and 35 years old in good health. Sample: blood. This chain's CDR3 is CASSPSADEGYTF. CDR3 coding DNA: TGTGCCAGCTCACCTTCGGCAGACGAGGGCTACACCTTC.